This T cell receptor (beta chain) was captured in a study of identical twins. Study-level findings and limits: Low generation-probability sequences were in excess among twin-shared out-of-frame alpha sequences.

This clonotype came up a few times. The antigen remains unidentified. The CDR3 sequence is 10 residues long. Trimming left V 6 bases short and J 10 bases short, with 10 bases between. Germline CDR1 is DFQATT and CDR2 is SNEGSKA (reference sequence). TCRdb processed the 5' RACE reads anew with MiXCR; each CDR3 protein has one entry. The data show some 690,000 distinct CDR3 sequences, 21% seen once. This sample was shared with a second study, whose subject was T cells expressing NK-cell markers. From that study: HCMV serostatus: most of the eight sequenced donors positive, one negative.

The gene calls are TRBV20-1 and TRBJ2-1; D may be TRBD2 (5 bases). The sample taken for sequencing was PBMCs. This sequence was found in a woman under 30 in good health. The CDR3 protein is CSAASGEQFF. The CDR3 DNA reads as TGCAGTGCCGCATCGGGGGAGCAGTTCTTC.